One and the same sample provided the 13 T cell receptor beta chains below, sequenced in a study of cytomegalovirus exposure and HLA in healthy donors (dated by TCRdb to the late 2010s). The library was prepared using the immunoSEQ multiplex PCR assay. For the multiplex PCR, a mixture combining 60 forward primers for TCR Vbeta segments and 13 reverse primers for TCR Jbeta segments was used. Imported from immuneACCESS, the table was reduced by TCRdb to in-frame sequences with V and J called. These copies leave out some clones; in studies compared against another copy, an unresolved V gene accounts for under half, and the cause of the remainder is not known. The sample profile shows some 180,000 clones; about 77% of them were found once. About 2.5% of the sample comes from the top ten. Sequenced input: PBMCs. These receptors all come from a woman between 25 and 40 years old in good health and CMV-seropositive.

V is TRBV30 and J is TRBJ2-3, with TRBD2 identical over 12 bases. Germline loops: CDR1 GTSNPN, CDR2 SVGIG (reference sequence). The V and J ends lost 3 bases and 5 bases, in that order; junction bases with no gene match: 6. The CDR3 loop spans 15 amino acids. This CDR3 is CAWRASGGAKDTQYF. The CDR3 DNA is TGTGCCTGGAGAGCTAGCGGGGGGGCCAAAGATACGCAGTATTTT.

This clone has more than one count but fewer than ten. V is TRBV28 and J is TRBJ1-2, with 8 nucleotides matching TRBD1. Unmatched junction bases numbered 5, after V lost 6 bases and J lost 5 bases. CDR1 MDHEN and CDR2 SYDVKM come from the germline V gene. This CDR3 is built from 13 residues. As DNA, the CDR3 is TGTGCCAGCAGCCGTACAGGGGGTTATGGCTACACCTTC. This codes for CASSRTGGYGYTF.

A few counts support this clone. V and J are TRBV30 and TRBJ2-2, with D uncertain. Germline CDR1 is GTSNPN and CDR2 is SVGIG (reference sequence). V was clipped by 3 bases and J by 7 bases, with 6 bases between them. This CDR3 is 11 amino acids long. CDR3 coding DNA: TGTGCCTGGAGGAGAATCGGGGAGCTGTTTTTT. It specifies CAWRRIGELFF.

This clone is a singleton in its sample. The V and J genes are TRBV12-5 and TRBJ2-3; D perhaps matches TRBD2 (7 bases). Germline V gene data show CDR1 as LGHNT and CDR2 as FRNRAP. CDR3 length equals 16 residues. V was trimmed by 0 bases and J by 3 bases, leaving 13 bases between them. In DNA, the CDR3 is TGTGCTAGTGGTTTGGTGGGCGGGGGCAGGACAGATACGCAGTATTTT. Protein sequence: CASGLVGGGRTDTQYF.

The chain has TRBV28 and TRBJ2-7; D possibly corresponds to TRBD1 (6 bases). The CDR3 is made up of 15 amino acids. Trimming left V 4 bases short and J 7 bases short, with 20 bases between. Germline CDR1 and CDR2: MDHEN and SYDVKM. The CDR3 sequence: CASSSAGHGGGEQYF. In DNA, the CDR3 is TGTGCCAGCAGTTCGGCAGGGCATGGGGGCGGGGAGCAGTACTTC.

DNA for the CDR3: TGTGCCAGCAGCCGGGGACAGCAAGAGACCCAGTACTTC. Encoded protein: CASSRGQQETQYF. This sequence joins TRBV5-4 and TRBJ2-5; 7 bases agree with TRBD1. The germline gives CDR1 SGHNT, CDR2 YYREEE (reference sequence). The CDR3 is 13 residues long. V was clipped by 4 bases and J by 2 bases; unmatched bases: 2.

The gene calls are TRBV6-5 and TRBJ2-7, with TRBD1 as a possible D gene (6 bases). The germline V gene encodes CDR1 MNHEY and CDR2 SVGAGI. This CDR3 has 15 residues. V lost 5 bases and J lost 5, with 19 bases in between. The CDR3 DNA reads as TGTGCCAGCAGTCGCCCGGGACAAGGCCCTCACGAGCAGTACTTC. Protein product: CASSRPGQGPHEQYF.

Concerning this clone itself: Compared with germline, one end of the junction differs, possibly owing to a read error. The chain combines TRBV7-9 with TRBJ1-2; D may be TRBD1 (6 bases). Looked up from germline, CDR1 is SEHNR and CDR2 is FQNEAQ (reference sequence). CDR3 length: 12 residues. The DNA of the CDR3 is TGTGCCAGCAGCCCCCTGGGACATTTGGCCCTCTTC. Translated: CASSPLGHLALF.

V and J are TRBV30 and TRBJ1-2; TRBD1 matches 7 bases. CDR1 and CDR2 (germline): GTSNPN, SVGIG (reference sequence). The CDR3 consists of 13 residues. V trimming: 6 bases; J trimming: 1 base; junction bases outside the gene matches: 5. The CDR3 DNA reads TGTGCCTGTCCCGGACAGGATAACTATGGCTACACCTTC. It encodes CACPGQDNYGYTF.

The chain combines TRBV5-1 with TRBJ2-7; D possibly corresponds to TRBD2 (7 bases). The CDR3 has 14 amino acids. The ends were cut back, 4 bases at V and 5 bases at J, with 16 bases in the middle. Germline V lookup: CDR1 SGHRS, CDR2 YFSETQ. The CDR3 loop reads CASSRGGGAHEQYF. CDR3 nucleotide sequence: TGCGCCAGCAGCCGGGGAGGGGGGGCCCACGAGCAGTACTTC.

The chain links TRBV19 to TRBJ2-7, with 9 positions matching TRBD1. CDR3 length: 16 amino acids. Germline V gives CDR1 LNHDA, CDR2 SQIVND (reference sequence). J was trimmed by 2 bases and V by 5 bases; bases with no gene match: 10. The DNA for the CDR3 is TGTGCCAGTAGTCTGAGGATCGGACAGGGGCCCTACGAGCAGTACTTC. This sequence encodes CASSLRIGQGPYEQYF.

This chain joins TRBV7-9 and TRBJ1-1; no clear D. This CDR3 spans 11 amino acids. With 5 bases removed from V and 8 bases from J, the gap between germline ends came to 9 bases. CDR1 is SEHNR and CDR2 is FQNEAQ in the germline V gene (reference sequence). The CDR3 spells CASSPTTEAFF. The CDR3 DNA follows: TGTGCCAGCAGCCCCACAACAGAAGCTTTCTTT.

The chain links TRBV5-1 to TRBJ2-7; 8 bases are shared with TRBD2. The CDR3 extends over 14 amino acids. V trimming: 5 bases; J trimming: 7 bases; junction bases outside the gene matches: 11. Germline V gene lookup returns CDR1 SGHRS and CDR2 YFSETQ. The CDR3 loop is CASRDPSGRREQYF. The CDR3 nucleotides read TGCGCCAGCAGGGACCCTAGCGGGCGTAGGGAGCAGTACTTC.